This TCR beta chain appears in the sequencing data of a study of T-cell memory formation after mild COVID-19. Amplification by 5'RACE using constant-segment primers produced TCR alpha and TCR beta cDNA libraries that carried sample barcodes and UMIs. TCRdb independently ran MiXCR on the 5' RACE reads; one entry per CDR3 protein. This sample has about 290,000 distinct CDR3 sequences, with roughly 15% found just once. Study-level results: The main location of contracting CD4+ clones was CM and EM, and that of contracting CD8+ clones was EMRA. Later expanders leaned toward CD4+, whereas clones contracting from day 15 to 85 were balanced CD4/CD8.

Germline assignment: CDR1 LGHDT and CDR2 YNNKEL (reference sequence). V was clipped by 4 bases and J by 6 bases, with 15 bases between them. The CDR3 contains 14 residues. Notes on this clonotype: Antigen unknown.

The receptor was derived from a man aged 18 to 35 who had mild COVID-19 (a few samples of this study predate the infection). Cell type and time point are not known. The sample consisted of PBMCs or a T cell subset sorted from them (not recorded which). This chain connects TRBV3-1 to TRBJ1-2; a possible D gene is TRBD1 (6 bases). Written as DNA, the CDR3 is TGTGCCAGCAGCCTAACAACAGGGTCTAATGGCTACACCTTC. Translating gives CASSLTTGSNGYTF.